The 9 T cell receptor beta chains below all came from one sample that was sequenced in a study of T cell changes during pregnancy in multiple sclerosis. The table came from immunoSEQ multiplex PCR; TCRdb's copy has only in-frame clones and leaves some out. In the table there are roughly 30,000 clones, approximately 89% of which are singletons. The sample consisted of CD8+ T cells from peripheral blood mononuclear cells, taken in the second trimester of pregnancy. These receptors were taken from a female donor with multiple sclerosis, enrolled in a pregnancy study.

The chain uses TRBV27 and TRBJ1-5, with TRBD1 matching over 10 bases. Germline CDR1 is MNHEY and CDR2 is SMNVEV (reference sequence). The CDR3 totals 15 residues. With 4 bases clipped from V and 2 bases from J, the junction kept 2 bases outside the gene matches. The CDR3 protein is CASSSGTGGNQPQHF. Written as DNA, the CDR3 is TGTGCCAGCAGTTCCGGGACAGGGGGCAATCAGCCCCAGCATTTT.

The chain recombines TRBV4-1 with TRBJ2-5; 9 bases align to TRBD2. Germline V gene lookup returns CDR1 MGHRA and CDR2 YSYEKL. The ends lost 1 base at V and 2 bases at J; junction bases unmatched: 5. There are 16 residues in the CDR3. The CDR3: CASSQVLAGTQETQYF. Here the CDR3 DNA reads TGCGCCAGCAGCCAAGTACTAGCGGGCACTCAAGAGACCCAGTACTTC.

This chain connects TRBV5-4 to TRBJ2-3, with 11 bases fitting TRBD2. Trimming took 2 bases from V and 4 from J; bases not matched to a gene: 3. The CDR3 consists of 15 residues. Germline V gives CDR1 SGHNT, CDR2 YYREEE (reference sequence). The CDR3 DNA is TGTGCCAGCAGCTTCCTAGCGGGAGGTTCAGATACGCAGTATTTT. Translation: CASSFLAGGSDTQYF.

A single count supports this clone. The chain has TRBV5-6 and TRBJ1-2; D is possibly TRBD1 (6 bases). V lost 4 bases, J lost 7 bases, and 20 bases lay in between. The CDR3 spans 15 residues. The V gene's germline CDR1 is SGHDT and CDR2 YYEEEE. The CDR3 nucleotides are TGTGCCAGCAGCCCCGCAGTCGGGGGGGCGGGTGGCTACACCTTC. Amino acid sequence: CASSPAVGGAGGYTF.

In this sample, this clone turned up a few times. V is TRBV6-6 and J is TRBJ1-5; weak D call: TRBD1 (6 bases). The CDR3 contains 14 residues. CDR1 is MNHNY and CDR2 is SVGAGI in the germline V gene (reference sequence). V was pared by 5 bases and J by 4 bases, with 12 bases between. The DNA for the CDR3 is TGTGCCAGCAGTCACAGGGATGGTAATCAGCCCCAGCATTTT. It is translated as CASSHRDGNQPQHF.

This clone was picked up a small number of times. The chain uses TRBV7-8 and TRBJ1-2; 8 nucleotides line up with TRBD1. J lost 2 bases, V lost 2 bases, and 7 bases had no gene match. The CDR3 length is 16 residues. Germline V lookup: CDR1 SGHVS, CDR2 FQNEAQ. CDR3 nucleotide sequence: TGTGCCAGCAGCTTACCCGGGGGACAGGTGAACTATGGCTACACCTTC. It yields the protein CASSLPGGQVNYGYTF.

The chain combines TRBV25-1 with TRBJ1-6; D perhaps matches TRBD1 (5 bases). Per germline, CDR1 MGHDK and CDR2 SYGVNS. The V end was cut by 4 bases, the J end by 10 bases, with 11 bases between. This CDR3 is 13 amino acids long. The CDR3 spells CASSGGGGSPLHF. The CDR3 DNA reads TGTGCCAGCAGTGGGGGGGGTGGGTCACCCCTCCACTTT.

In this sample, this clone turned up once. V is TRBV15 and J is TRBJ1-5, with unresolved D. Germline values: CDR1 LNHNV, CDR2 YYDKDF (reference sequence). V lost 6 bases and J 6 bases, leaving 15 bases between the germline ends. The CDR3 is 14 amino acids. The CDR3 nucleotides are TGTGCCACCAGAAACGCGTGGGCTGGTCAGCCCCAGCATTTT. This gives the protein CATRNAWAGQPQHF.

This CDR3 reads CASSLGANSPLHF. The DNA for the CDR3 is TGTGCCAGCAGTTTGGGGGCGAATTCACCCCTCCACTTT. This chain links TRBV27 with TRBJ1-6, with D perhaps matching TRBD1 (6 bases). The germline CDR1 and CDR2 sequences are MNHEY and SMNVEV (reference sequence). There are 13 residues in the CDR3. V was trimmed by 3 bases and J by 7 bases, leaving 7 bases between them.